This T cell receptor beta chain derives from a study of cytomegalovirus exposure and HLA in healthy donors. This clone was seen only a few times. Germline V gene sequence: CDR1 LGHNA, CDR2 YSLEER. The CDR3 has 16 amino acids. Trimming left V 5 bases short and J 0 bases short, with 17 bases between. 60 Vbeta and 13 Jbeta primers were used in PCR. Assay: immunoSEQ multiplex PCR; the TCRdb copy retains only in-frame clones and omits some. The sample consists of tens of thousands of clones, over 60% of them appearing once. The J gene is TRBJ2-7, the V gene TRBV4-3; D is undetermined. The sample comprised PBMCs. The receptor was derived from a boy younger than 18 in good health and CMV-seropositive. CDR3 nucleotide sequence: TGCGCCAGCAGCGCGAGGATCGCGGAAAGCTCCTACGAGCAGTACTTC. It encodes CASSARIAESSYEQYF.